Following are 3 T cell receptor beta chains from one sample sequenced in a study of radiotherapy plus CTLA-4 blockade in lung cancer. TCRdb keeps only in-frame clones here, not all; method: immunoSEQ multiplex PCR. The sample shows tens of thousands of clones, approximately 79% of them seen only once. Material: peripheral blood, obtained from a patient treated with radiotherapy plus ipilimumab. The source is a human donor with non-small cell lung cancer who had stable disease on radiotherapy plus ipilimumab.

This clone was seen only once. The rearrangement joins TRBV7-6 to TRBJ2-1; D gene ambiguous. The CDR3 runs to 14 residues. Germline V gene data show CDR1 as SGHVS and CDR2 as FNYEAQ. Trimming removed 1 base at V and 13 bases at J, with 17 bases between. The CDR3 region has the DNA TGTGCCAGCAGCTTAGGACTCGACCCTTCTGGTCAGTTCTTC. This translates into CASSLGLDPSGQFF.

The chain recombines TRBV29-1 with TRBJ2-7; 7 positions agree with TRBD2. The ends lost 0 bases at V and 3 bases at J; junction bases unmatched: 8. Germline V lookup: CDR1 SQVTM, CDR2 ANQGSEA. The CDR3 is made up of 15 amino acids. CDR3 protein: CSVEDRAGEFYEQYF. The CDR3 DNA sequence: TGCAGCGTTGAAGATCGGGCGGGGGAATTCTACGAGCAGTACTTC.

This clone appeared a few times. The rearrangement uses TRBV19 and TRBJ1-2; no firm D call. V lost 2 bases, J lost 2 bases, and 9 bases lay in between. Germline V gene sequence: CDR1 LNHDA, CDR2 SQIVND (reference sequence). This CDR3 is built from 14 residues. The CDR3 here is CASSITGRNYGYTF. As DNA, the CDR3 is TGTGCCAGTAGTATAACTGGACGGAACTATGGCTACACCTTC.